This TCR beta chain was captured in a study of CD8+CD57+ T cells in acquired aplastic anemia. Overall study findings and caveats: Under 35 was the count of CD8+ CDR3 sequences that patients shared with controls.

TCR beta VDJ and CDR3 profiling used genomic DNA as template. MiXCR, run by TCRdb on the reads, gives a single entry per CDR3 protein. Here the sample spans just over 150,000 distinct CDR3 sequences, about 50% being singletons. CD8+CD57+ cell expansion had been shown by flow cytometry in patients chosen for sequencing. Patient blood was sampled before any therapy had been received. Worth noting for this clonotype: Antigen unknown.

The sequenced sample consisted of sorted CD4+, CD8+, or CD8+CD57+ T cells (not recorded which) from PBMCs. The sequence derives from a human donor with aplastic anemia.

CDR3 amino acids: CASSLVGRGLAASYNEQFF. The CDR3 DNA sequence: TGCGCCAGCAGCCTGGTGGGGAGGGGACTAGCGGCCTCCTACAATGAGCAGTTCTTC. The chain links TRBV5-1 to TRBJ2-1; 11 nucleotides match TRBD2. The CDR3 loop spans 19 amino acids. V dropped 4 bases and J dropped 0; count of bases not matched to a gene: 12. CDR1 is SGHRS, CDR2 YFSETQ, per germline. The full variable domain, with the rest looked up from reference TRBV5-1 and TRBJ2-1, is KAGVTQTPRYLIKTRGQQVTLSCSPISGHRSVSWYQQTPGQGLQFLFEYFSETQRNKGNFPGRFSGRQFSNSRSEMNVSTLELGDSALYLCASSLVGRGLAASYNEQFFGPGTRLTVL.